A selection of T cell receptor beta chains follows, all from one sample in a study of identical twins' blood T cells. TCRdb fed the 5' RACE reads into MiXCR, producing one record per CDR3 protein. The profile shows a few hundred thousand distinct CDR3 sequences, 25% to 35% of them singletons. Sequencing input: PBMCs. These receptors were taken from a woman aged 18-49 years in good health. CDR3s include the opening cysteine and the closing phenylalanine or tryptophan.

V: TRBV4-1
J: TRBJ2-7
length: 16
CDR3: CASSPSPRDSSYEQYF

V: TRBV12-3/TRBV12-4
J: TRBJ1-1
length: 12
CDR3: CVSSSENTEAFF

V: TRBV6-1
J: TRBJ1-6
length: 14
CDR3: CASSGQPDNSPLHF

V: TRBV6-5
J: TRBJ1-1
length: 14
CDR3: CASSPGGLRTEAFF

V: TRBV2
J: TRBJ2-3
length: 12
CDR3: CATSQGTDTQYF

V: TRBV29-1
J: TRBJ1-3
length: 13
CDR3: CSVVAMRGNTIYF

V: TRBV9
J: TRBJ2-5
length: 15
CDR3: CASSASGSRGETQYF

V: TRBV2
J: TRBJ1-6
length: 13
CDR3: CARGQGVNSPLHF

V: TRBV6-6
J: TRBJ1-1
length: 14
CDR3: CASIDNWGTPEAFF

V: TRBV28
J: TRBJ1-2
length: 14
CDR3: CASSGIRQDHGYTF

V: TRBV5-6
J: TRBJ2-7
length: 15
CDR3: CASSFRGRGLNEQYF

V: TRBV7-3
J: TRBJ2-5
length: 13
CDR3: CASSLRIQETQYF

V: TRBV2
J: TRBJ2-1
length: 14
CDR3: CASTHVDSLNEQFF

V: TRBV5-1
J: TRBJ2-3
length: 13
CDR3: CASSLGTVDTQYF

V: TRBV4-3
J: TRBJ1-3
length: 14
CDR3: CASSQDLGRNTIYF

V: TRBV14
J: TRBJ2-1
length: 14
CDR3: CASSHWYPYNEQFF

V: TRBV6-2/TRBV6-3
J: TRBJ2-4
length: 16
CDR3: CASSYSQHTAKNIQYF

V: TRBV7-9
J: TRBJ1-2
length: 16
CDR3: CASSRHGTILNYGYTF

V: TRBV6-2/TRBV6-3
J: TRBJ1-5
length: 13
CDR3: CASTPWGSQPQHF

V: TRBV10-1
J: TRBJ2-1
length: 14
CDR3: CASSSQGWYNEQFF

V: TRBV20-1
J: TRBJ2-4
length: 16
CDR3: CSAGNLMTGAKNIQYF

V: TRBV3-1
J: TRBJ2-1
length: 12
CDR3: CASSRPGLPKFF

V: TRBV12-3/TRBV12-4
J: TRBJ1-1
length: 12
CDR3: CASRARWTEAFF

V: TRBV5-6
J: TRBJ1-1
length: 13
CDR3: CASSFRVHTEAFF

V: TRBV20-1
J: TRBJ1-1
length: 12
CDR3: CSATQGHTEAFF

V: TRBV6-6
J: TRBJ1-1
length: 14
CDR3: CASSLGRGDTEAFF

V: TRBV11-2
J: TRBJ2-5
length: 15
CDR3: CASQADRTFQETQYF

V: TRBV7-6
J: TRBJ2-2
length: 16
CDR3: CASSLETSGPTGELFF

V: TRBV18
J: TRBJ1-2
length: 15
CDR3: CASSPGWEDSYGYTF

V: TRBV6-2/TRBV6-3
J: TRBJ1-2
length: 14
CDR3: CASNTPEGSYGYTF

V: TRBV29-1
J: TRBJ2-5
length: 12
CDR3: CSDRLGQETQYF

V: TRBV20-1
J: TRBJ1-1
length: 12
CDR3: CRGLWGEAEAFF

V: TRBV11-2
J: TRBJ1-5
length: 16
CDR3: CASSPSGGAGNQPQHF

V: TRBV12-3/TRBV12-4
J: TRBJ1-6
length: 14
CDR3: CASSLARIHSPLHF

V: TRBV7-2
J: TRBJ2-1
length: 13
CDR3: CASSESSYNEQFF

V: TRBV5-1
J: TRBJ1-4
length: 14
CDR3: CASSFFQGNEKLFF

V: TRBV29-1
J: TRBJ1-3
length: 16
CDR3: CSVEGPRGVSGNTIYF

V: TRBV19
J: TRBJ1-1
length: 13
CDR3: CASSMILNTEAFF

V: TRBV29-1
J: TRBJ1-2
length: 13
CDR3: CSVVGDSNYGYTF

V: TRBV2
J: TRBJ2-1
length: 12
CDR3: CASSLKLNEQFF

V: TRBV7-2
J: TRBJ1-1
length: 16
CDR3: CASSPPSGKMNTEAFF

V: TRBV2
J: TRBJ2-1
length: 15
CDR3: CASSSLAGDYNEQFF

V: TRBV11-2
J: TRBJ1-1
length: 11
CDR3: CASKASQMAFF

V: TRBV18
J: TRBJ1-2
length: 13
CDR3: CASSLVRNYGYTF

V: TRBV6-6
J: TRBJ1-1
length: 14
CDR3: CASGSNGGYTEAFF